Detailed here is one T cell receptor (beta chain). Its cognate antigen is unknown. The CDR3 has 14 amino acids. V lost 3 bases to trimming and J lost 4 bases; unmatched junction nucleotides: 4. From germline, CDR1 is LGHNA and CDR2 YSLEER. The data derive from a study of chemoradiotherapy in HPV16-positive cancers. TCRdb keeps only in-frame clones here, not all; method: immunoSEQ multiplex PCR. The table has some 32,000 clones, roughly nine tenths seen once. Study results and limitations: The functional HPV-specific definition rests on just a couple of HPV16-positive patients.

The input for sequencing was blood, taken from a patient who underwent chemoradiotherapy. This chain connects TRBV4-3 to TRBJ1-1; 8 positions match TRBD1. The TCR sequence derives from a human donor with HPV-associated anogenital cancer. CDR3 sequence (DNA): TGCGCCAGCAGCCATCGACAGGGGAGCACTGAAGCTTTCTTT. Protein sequence: CASSHRQGSTEAFF.